This TCR beta chain appears in the sequencing data of a study of T-cell memory formation after mild COVID-19 (dated by TCRdb to the early 2020s). Study-level background: TCR sequence clusters from the two donors were found to be largely donor specific. T-cell clones expanding and contracting after mild COVID-19 in a couple of donors were tracked by longitudinal TCRalpha and TCRbeta repertoire sequencing. The cohort was made up of two young adult volunteers, one female and one male, who were previously healthy. On the study overall, not on this receptor specifically: Some responding clones were detected in pre-infection memory, which suggested that pre-existing cross-reactive memory T cells had joined the SARS-CoV-2 response. Clones contracting from day 15 to 85 had balanced CD4/CD8 phenotypes, while a second wave expanding from day 15 to 37 was biased towards CD4+. Only a couple of mild cases were covered by the study, and larger cohorts that include severe cases with pre-infection samples were considered necessary. Contracting CD4+ clones appeared mostly in the CM and EM memory subsets, whereas CD8+ clones were enriched in EMRA. Whether the second-wave clones peaking on day 37 were SARS-CoV-2 specific was not confirmed.

CDR3 length: 14 amino acids, cysteine to phenylalanine. The only DNA kept is the CDR3, 42 bases in frame from the first base. V is clipped by 0 bases and J by 7 bases, and the sequence between their germline boundaries is 13 bases long. CDR1 and CDR2 were assigned from the germline V gene (reference sequence) as SEHNR and FQNEAQ. PBMCs were isolated by Ficoll-Paque density gradient centrifugation. As concerns this clonotype: Which antigen it targets is not known. It has no much larger one-base neighbor in the sample; base qualities were not kept.

Sequencing was carried out with an Illumina NovaSeq 6000. TCRalpha and TCRbeta cDNA libraries were constructed by 5'RACE with constant-segment primers, with sample barcodes and unique molecular identifiers being introduced. RNA was extracted from every sample with Trizol reagent. The libraries were amplified in two PCR steps, and the second step added a second sample barcode and Illumina TruSeq adapters. Sequencing of libraries was performed on an Illumina NovaSeq with 2 x 150 bp paired-end reads. The authors' analysis ran thus. The reads were demultiplexed and collapsed into UMI-guided consensus sequences using migec v1.2.7. Using mixcr v2.1.11, UMI consensuses were aligned to TRA and TRB V and J templates and then assembled into clonotypes. Expanded or contracted clonotypes were those called significant by both edgeR and NoisET, with noise models trained on biological replicates. For edgeR calls, the thresholds were a false discovery rate-adjusted p below 0.01 and a log2 fold-change of 1. PCA with hierarchical clustering of max-normalized trajectories of the 1000 most abundant clonotypes was used as exploratory dynamics analysis. The CD4 or CD8 phenotype of responding clones was assigned using the separately sequenced CD4+ and CD8+ repertoires. TCRdb passed the public sequencing reads through fastp at Q25 and MiXCR, retaining productive beta sequences. A single entry per CDR3 protein holds the most common genes and DNA from its merged rows. The authors' filters were not applied to this entry. Counted in this sample were 410,000 or so distinct CDR3 sequences; around a quarter of them appeared once. The ten largest clones add up to 10% to 15% of the sample.

The chain uses TRBV7-9 and TRBJ2-7; the D gene identity is not certain. The source is an adult woman who had mild COVID-19 (a few samples of this study predate the infection). The sample titles of this study are shuffled in the database, so cell type and time point are left out; the donor was told from shared clones. Material: PBMCs or a T cell subset sorted from them (not recorded which). The CDR3 reads as follows: CASSLAGTWGEQYF. The nucleotides read TGTGCCAGCAGCTTAGCGGGCACCTGGGGTGAGCAGTACTTC. Beyond the CDR3, the reference TRBV7-9 and TRBJ2-7 genes provide the residues; the full variable domain reads: DTGVSQNPRHKITKRGQNVTFRCDPISEHNRLYWYRQTLGQGPEFLTYFQNEAQLEKSRLLSDRFSAERPKGSFSTLEIQRTEQGDSAMYLCASSLAGTWGEQYFGPGTRLTVT.